One TCR beta chain is described in this entry. What it recognizes is unknown. CDR1 is MNHNY and CDR2 is SVGAGI in the germline V gene (reference sequence). Trimming at V came to 6 bases and at J to 6 bases, leaving 10 bases not matched to a gene. This CDR3 has 16 residues. This sample was included in a study of PD-1 blockade in classical Hodgkin lymphoma. The study's findings and limits: Any patient who commenced nivolumab under 1 year after ASCT was excluded. Compared with healthy donors, newly diagnosed patients reportedly showed lower baseline TCR diversity. In CD4+ cells, TCR diversity went up significantly by C4D1, but in CD8+ cells it did not.

As for time point: cycle 4 day 1 (C4D1), after 6 weeks of nivolumab. Every patient was affected by relapse after autologous stem cell transplantation, while exposure to brentuximab vedotin was not uniform. Patients' outcomes at their best amounted to complete response, partial response or progressive disease. Sequencing used immunoSEQ multiplex PCR; TCRdb keeps in-frame clones, though not all of them. The sample has tens of thousands of clones; 87% are singletons. The chain combines TRBV6-6 with TRBJ1-4; 10 positions agree with TRBD1. Source: peripheral blood mononuclear cells (PBMCs), taken before the fourth cycle of nivolumab. This TCR derives from a human donor with classical Hodgkin lymphoma. The CDR3, as DNA: TGTGCCAGCAGCGGACAGGGGGTGGGTTTCGATGAAAAACTGTTTTTT. Protein product: CASSGQGVGFDEKLFF.